This T cell receptor (beta chain) was observed in a study of Ad26.COV2.S vaccination and SARS-CoV-2 variants. Study-wide findings and caveats: An underestimation of total T cell responses may have resulted from the TCR breadth and depth analyses. Reported post-vaccination CD8+ and CD4+ T cell responses to spike showed substantial breadth. Greater spike-specific TCR breadth was seen in vaccine recipients than in placebo recipients.

Noted treatment: about 20 received Ad26.COV2.S at low or high dose, single or two shots; 5 received placebo; per-sample allocation not given. On day 63 after the first injection, vaccine and placebo recipients gave samples. It was Wuhan-strain SARS-CoV-2 spike that the Ad26 vaccine vector expressed. This clone was seen only once. No antigen is known for it. Data came from immunoSEQ multiplex PCR; TCRdb stores just in-frame clones and leaves some out. This sample has some 350,000 clones, with around 90% found just once. The starting material was peripheral blood, obtained in a trial of Ad26.COV2.S vaccine versus placebo. The sequence derives from a person aged 18-65 years who received the Ad26.COV2.S COVID-19 vaccine or a placebo.

CDR3 sequence (DNA): TGTGCCAGCTCACCACCGGGTCGGGCGGATGGTGAAGCTTTCTTT. Translation gives CASSPPGRADGEAFF. The chain links TRBV18 to TRBJ1-1, with unresolved D. The CDR3 has 15 residues. Germline-derived CDR1 and CDR2 are KGHSH and LQKENI. V dropped 0 bases and J dropped 7 bases, with 15 bases sitting between them.